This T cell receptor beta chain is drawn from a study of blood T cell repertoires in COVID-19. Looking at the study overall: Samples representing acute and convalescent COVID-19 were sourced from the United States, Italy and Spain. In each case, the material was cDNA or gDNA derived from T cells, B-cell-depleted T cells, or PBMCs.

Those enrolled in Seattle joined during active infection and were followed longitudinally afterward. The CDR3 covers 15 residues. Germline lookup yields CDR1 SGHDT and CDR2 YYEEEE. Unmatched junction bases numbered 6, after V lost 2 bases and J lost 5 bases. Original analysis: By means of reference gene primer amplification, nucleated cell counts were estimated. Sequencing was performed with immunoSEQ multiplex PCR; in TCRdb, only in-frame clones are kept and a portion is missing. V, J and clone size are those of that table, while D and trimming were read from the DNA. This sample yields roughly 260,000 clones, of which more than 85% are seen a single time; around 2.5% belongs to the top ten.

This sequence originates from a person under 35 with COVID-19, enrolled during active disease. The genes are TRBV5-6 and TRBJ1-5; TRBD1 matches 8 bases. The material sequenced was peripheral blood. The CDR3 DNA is TGTGCCAGCAGCTTATCTGACAGGGGCGATCAGCCCCAGCATTTT. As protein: CASSLSDRGDQPQHF.